This entry is about one TCR beta chain. Its specificity is not known. The assay was immunoSEQ multiplex PCR, and TCRdb's table has in-frame clones only and misses some. The table records about 36,000 clones without singletons, the ten largest covering about 1.2%. This entry comes from a study of T cells after posttransplantation cyclophosphamide. Study-level points and caveats: Donor CD8+ memory clones often dominated recipient blood repertoires at later times. TRB overlap between skin or GI tissue T cells and blood was limited.

Looked up from germline, CDR1 is MNHEY and CDR2 is SVGAGI. The CDR3 runs 16 residues. After removal of 2 bases from V and 9 bases from J, the junction contained 9 bases not matched to a gene. Sample: PBMCs. The chain joins TRBV6-5 to TRBJ2-2, with 10 bases lining up with TRBD2. This TCR came from a girl aged 5-17 years in good health, CMV-negative, and a related stem cell transplant donor. The CDR3 here is CASSYPPGAGGWELFF. CDR3 coding DNA: TGTGCCAGCAGTTACCCTCCCGGAGCGGGGGGGTGGGAGCTGTTTTTT.